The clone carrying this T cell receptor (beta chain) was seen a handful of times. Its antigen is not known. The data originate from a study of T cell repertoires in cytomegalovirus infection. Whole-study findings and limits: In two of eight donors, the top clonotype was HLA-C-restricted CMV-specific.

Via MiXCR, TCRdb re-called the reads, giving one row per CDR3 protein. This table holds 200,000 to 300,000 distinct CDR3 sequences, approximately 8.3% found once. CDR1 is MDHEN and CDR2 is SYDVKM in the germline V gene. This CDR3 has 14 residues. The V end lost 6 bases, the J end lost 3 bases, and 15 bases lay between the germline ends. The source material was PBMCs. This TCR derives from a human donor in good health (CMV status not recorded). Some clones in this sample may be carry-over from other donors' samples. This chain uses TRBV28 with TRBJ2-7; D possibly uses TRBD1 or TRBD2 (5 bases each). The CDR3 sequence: CASSPPGRNYEQYF. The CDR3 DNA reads TGTGCCAGCAGCCCTCCGGGACGGAACTACGAGCAGTACTTC.